A selection of T cell receptor beta chains follows, all from one sample in a study of identical twins. TCRdb independently ran MiXCR on the 5' RACE reads; one entry per CDR3 protein. The data show around 690,000 distinct CDR3 sequences, with 21% seen just once and 4% to 4.5% held by the top ten. These same data were also listed under a study on T cells expressing NK-cell markers.

The source material was PBMCs. All receptors come from a woman aged 18-29 years in good health. The CDR3 runs from the conserved cysteine through the conserved F or W. The order of the fields is clone size, D gene, J gene, V gene, CDR3 length, CDR3 protein, CDR3 DNA. A D gene is named only where the DNA matches it firmly. Size values are once, few and many counts, or a class for expanded clones, and some rows have none.

few | NA | TRBJ1-2 | TRBV5-1 | 15 | CASRLRQAYRDGYTF | TGCGCCAGCAGACTAAGACAGGCGTACCGCGATGGCTACACCTTC
NA | TRBD2 | TRBJ2-3 | TRBV5-1 | 21 | CASSNRRSAGTSGSLPDTQYF | TGCGCCAGCAGCAATAGACGCTCCGCCGGGACTAGCGGGAGCCTGCCAGATACGCAGTATTTT
few | TRBD2 | TRBJ2-1 | TRBV12-3/TRBV12-4 | 12 | CASTAGHNEQFF | TGTGCCAGCACAGCGGGGCACAATGAGCAGTTCTTC
few | NA | TRBJ1-2 | TRBV2 | 14 | CASKQRYLTMDYTF | TGTGCCAGCAAGCAGCGCTATTTAACTATGGACTACACCTTC
few | NA | TRBJ2-7 | TRBV4-2 | 14 | CASSQVSQGSEQYF | TGTGCCAGCAGCCAAGTCTCCCAAGGGAGCGAGCAGTACTTC
few | NA | TRBJ2-1 | TRBV29-1 | 14 | CSVLEVASYNEQFF | TGCAGCGTCCTCGAGGTAGCGAGTTACAATGAGCAGTTCTTC
few | TRBD2 | TRBJ2-5 | TRBV5-4 | 14 | CASSPPSGKETQYF | TGTGCCAGCAGCCCCCCTAGCGGTAAAGAGACCCAGTACTTC
few | NA | TRBJ1-2 | TRBV5-1 | 18 | CASSFGPGRDGANYGYTF | TGCGCCAGCAGCTTTGGTCCGGGGAGGGACGGAGCTAACTATGGCTACACCTTC
few | NA | TRBJ1-2 | TRBV29-1 | 14 | CSVGGLRGGDGYTF | TGCAGCGTTGGTGGACTACGGGGCGGAGATGGCTACACCTTC
NA | NA | TRBJ1-3 | TRBV20-1 | 11 | CSARNGNTIYF | TGCAGTGCTAGGAACGGAAACACCATATATTTT
NA | NA | TRBJ1-4 | TRBV5-1 | 14 | CASSLSQGNEKLFF | TGCGCCAGCAGCTTGTCACAGGGAAATGAAAAACTGTTTTTT
few | TRBD1 | TRBJ2-2 | TRBV12-3/TRBV12-4 | 15 | CASSQQGLHTGELFF | TGTGCCAGCAGTCAACAGGGGTTGCACACCGGGGAGCTGTTTTTT
NA | NA | TRBJ1-1 | TRBV18 | 14 | CASSPTGRDTEAFF | TGTGCCAGCTCACCTACAGGGAGAGACACTGAAGCTTTCTTT
few | NA | TRBJ1-2 | TRBV20-1 | 14 | CSASDSISGYGYTF | TGCAGTGCTAGCGACTCAATAAGCGGCTATGGCTACACCTTC
NA | NA | TRBJ1-2 | TRBV12-3/TRBV12-4 | 13 | CASSVVWAYGYTF | TGTGCCAGCAGCGTCGTATGGGCCTATGGCTACACCTTC
NA | NA | TRBJ1-4 | TRBV5-1 | 15 | CASSLAQATNEKLFF | TGCGCCAGCAGCTTGGCCCAGGCCACTAATGAAAAACTGTTTTTT
many | NA | TRBJ1-5 | TRBV7-2 | 13 | CASSQSVGQPQHF | TGTGCCAGCAGTCAATCTGTTGGTCAGCCCCAGCATTTT
NA | NA | TRBJ2-1 | TRBV12-3/TRBV12-4 | 12 | CASSFTLGEQFF | TGTGCCAGCAGTTTTACTCTTGGTGAGCAGTTCTTC
NA | TRBD1 | TRBJ1-2 | TRBV20-1 | 13 | CSARRQGEDGYTF | TGCAGTGCTAGAAGACAGGGGGAAGACGGCTACACCTTC
few | TRBD2 | TRBJ2-7 | TRBV5-1 | 17 | CASSRLTGTSGSYEQYF | TGCGCCAGCAGCCGACTTACCGGGACTAGCGGCTCCTACGAGCAGTACTTC
NA | NA | TRBJ2-2 | TRBV3-1 | 14 | CASEKGHIAGELFF | TGTGCCAGCGAAAAGGGGCACATCGCCGGGGAGCTGTTTTTT
once | TRBD2 | TRBJ2-3 | TRBV4-2 | 19 | CASSQWNVVAGEPTDTQYF | TGTGCCAGCAGCCAATGGAATGTGGTAGCGGGAGAGCCGACAGATACGCAGTATTTT
NA | NA | TRBJ2-3 | TRBV30 | 15 | CAWRPGPQLGYTQYF | TGTGCCTGGAGACCGGGACCCCAGCTTGGATATACGCAGTATTTT
NA | TRBD2 | TRBJ2-7 | TRBV2 | 13 | CASAGDGAYEQYF | TGTGCCAGCGCGGGGGATGGGGCCTACGAGCAGTACTTC
few | NA | TRBJ2-2 | TRBV12-3/TRBV12-4 | 13 | CASRVTGAGELFF | TGTGCCAGCAGGGTGACCGGGGCCGGGGAGCTGTTTTTT
NA | TRBD1 | TRBJ1-5 | TRBV20-1 | 14 | CSASPTGVGQPQHF | TGCAGTGCTAGCCCCACAGGGGTAGGGCAGCCCCAGCATTTT
few | NA | TRBJ2-7 | TRBV7-6 | 15 | CASSLEEGVSYEQYF | TGTGCCAGCAGCTTAGAGGAGGGGGTAAGCTACGAGCAGTACTTC
few | TRBD2 | TRBJ2-1 | TRBV20-1 | 15 | CSARSERGAYNEQFF | TGCAGTGCTAGAAGCGAGCGGGGGGCATACAATGAGCAGTTCTTC
few | TRBD2 | TRBJ2-7 | TRBV6-5 | 18 | CASSYRPSSGSSPYEQYF | TGTGCCAGCAGTTACCGCCCCTCTAGCGGGAGTTCCCCCTACGAGCAGTACTTC
NA | TRBD2 | TRBJ2-1 | TRBV3-1 | 14 | CASGGGSAYNEQFF | TGTGCCAGCGGGGGGGGGAGCGCCTACAATGAGCAGTTCTTC
NA | TRBD2 | TRBJ2-1 | TRBV20-1 | 12 | CSAVREGNEQFF | TGCAGTGCCGTGCGGGAGGGGAATGAGCAGTTCTTC
few | TRBD1 | TRBJ2-1 | TRBV29-1 | 14 | CSANRDSTYNEQFF | TGCAGCGCAAACCGGGACAGCACCTACAATGAGCAGTTCTTC
NA | NA | TRBJ1-5 | TRBV12-3/TRBV12-4 | 16 | CASSFSVRVVTQPQHF | TGTGCCAGCAGTTTTTCGGTCCGGGTGGTAACTCAGCCCCAGCATTTT
NA | NA | TRBJ2-3 | TRBV6-2/TRBV6-3 | 14 | CASSSRRETDTQYF | TGTGCCAGCAGTTCCCGCAGGGAGACAGATACGCAGTATTTT
NA | NA | TRBJ2-3 | TRBV5-1 | 17 | CASSLTGAGFSTDTQYF | TGCGCCAGCAGCTTAACCGGGGCGGGGTTCAGCACAGATACGCAGTATTTT
few | TRBD1 | TRBJ2-7 | TRBV3-1 | 14 | CASSQGQEAHEQYF | TGTGCCAGCAGCCAGGGACAGGAAGCCCACGAGCAGTACTTC
NA | NA | TRBJ2-1 | TRBV6-1 | 15 | CASTERGWRNNEQFF | TGTGCCAGCACCGAGAGGGGGTGGCGCAACAATGAGCAGTTCTTC
few | TRBD2 | TRBJ2-7 | TRBV6-2/TRBV6-3 | 14 | CASRKAGGPYEQYF | TGTGCCAGCCGAAAAGCGGGAGGACCTTACGAGCAGTACTTC
many | NA | TRBJ2-3 | TRBV12-3/TRBV12-4 | 12 | CASSPLEDTQYF | TGTGCCAGCAGCCCGTTGGAGGATACGCAGTATTTT
few | TRBD2 | TRBJ2-7 | TRBV6-5 | 15 | CASRLGTSFRSEQYF | TGTGCCAGCAGATTAGGGACTAGTTTTCGATCCGAGCAGTACTTC
NA | NA | TRBJ2-3 | TRBV5-5 | 18 | CASSVAPGAEIGTDTQYF | TGTGCCAGCAGCGTCGCCCCGGGGGCAGAAATCGGCACAGATACGCAGTATTTT
few | NA | TRBJ2-1 | TRBV20-1 | 14 | CSASRSWGNNEQFF | TGCAGTGCTAGTCGGAGCTGGGGAAACAATGAGCAGTTCTTC
few | NA | TRBJ1-2 | TRBV7-3 | 13 | CASSLGELGGYTF | TGTGCCAGCAGCCTGGGAGAGTTGGGTGGCTACACCTTC
NA | NA | TRBJ2-7 | TRBV12-3/TRBV12-4 | 12 | CASSLSMVEQYF | TGTGCCAGCAGTCTCTCCATGGTCGAGCAGTACTTC
many | TRBD2 | TRBJ2-1 | TRBV5-1 | 15 | CASTSSGSSYNEQFF | TGCGCCAGCACTAGTAGCGGGAGTTCCTACAATGAGCAGTTCTTC
few | NA | TRBJ2-3 | TRBV2 | 12 | CASRGYTDTQYF | TGTGCCAGCCGGGGCTATACAGATACGCAGTATTTT
NA | NA | TRBJ2-1 | TRBV20-1 | 15 | CSARSLAAFYNEQFF | TGCAGTGCTAGGTCACTAGCAGCCTTCTACAATGAGCAGTTCTTC
few | NA | TRBJ2-3 | TRBV15 | 14 | CATSRDWVSDTQYF | TGTGCCACCAGCAGAGATTGGGTATCAGATACGCAGTATTTT
NA | NA | TRBJ2-2 | TRBV4-3 | 14 | CASSHEARAGELFF | TGCGCCAGCAGCCATGAGGCAAGAGCCGGGGAGCTGTTTTTT
many | NA | TRBJ1-3 | TRBV7-6 | 13 | CASSPTRGNTIYF | TGTGCCAGCAGCCCCACTCGAGGAAACACCATATATTTT
few | TRBD2 | TRBJ2-1 | TRBV4-3 | 15 | CASTYSGSEGNEQFF | TGCGCCAGCACCTATAGCGGGAGCGAGGGCAATGAGCAGTTCTTC
many | NA | TRBJ2-3 | TRBV20-1 | 17 | CSARVNLGTAGTDTQYF | TGCAGTGCTAGAGTAAATCTAGGGACTGCGGGCACAGATACGCAGTATTTT